The 18 T cell receptor beta chains given below trace back to one sample, sequenced in a study of post-analysis software for immune sequencing data. Study-wide results and caveats: There were about five TRBV segments more frequent in patients than controls, and TRBV5-6, TRBV5-1 and TRBV20-1 were among them.

No antigens are known for them. TCR beta cDNA libraries included unique molecular identifiers. MiXCR, run by TCRdb on the PCR reads, gives a single entry per CDR3 protein. The repertoire holds roughly 800,000 distinct CDR3 sequences, with 25% to 30% as singletons. Sequencing input: blood. These receptors were taken from a girl aged 10 to 17 with multiple sclerosis.

This clonotype has just a few counts. The J gene is TRBJ2-5, the V gene TRBV10-3; 10 bases agree with TRBD2. Trimming cost V 2 bases and J 5 bases; bases outside gene matches: 8. This CDR3 has 16 residues. CDR1 and CDR2 from the germline V gene are ENHRY and SYGVKD. Here the CDR3 DNA reads TGTGCCATCAGTGAGCCTAGCGGGAGTTCGGTGGAGACCCAGTACTTC. This sequence encodes CAISEPSGSSVETQYF.

This clonotype was counted a few times. J is TRBJ2-4 and V is TRBV18; TRBD2 aligns across 13 bases. Germline V gene lookup returns CDR1 KGHSH and CDR2 LQKENI. The CDR3 consists of 16 residues. With V trimmed by 5 bases and J by 13 bases, 14 bases remained unmatched. The CDR3 spells CASSKGTSGTPGEQYF. CDR3 coding DNA: TGTGCCAGCTCAAAGGGGACTAGCGGGACCCCTGGAGAGCAGTACTTC.

The V gene is TRBV20-1, the J gene TRBJ1-6; TRBD1 might be the D (5 bases). Germline values: CDR1 DFQATT, CDR2 SNEGSKA (reference sequence). The CDR3 runs to 15 residues. V was trimmed by 3 bases and J by 9 bases, leaving 18 bases between them. CDR3 residues: CSARGGVGESSPLHF. In DNA form, the CDR3 reads TGCAGTGCTAGGGGGGGGGTAGGGGAAAGTTCACCCCTCCACTTT.

The J gene is TRBJ1-4, the V gene TRBV12-3 or TRBV12-4; 7 bases line up with TRBD1. CDR3 length: 16 residues. Trimming took 3 bases from V and 3 from J; bases not matched to a gene: 7. The CDR3, as DNA: TGTGCCAGCAGTTTGGAGACAGGGTGGGCTAATGAAAAACTGTTTTTT. Encoded protein: CASSLETGWANEKLFF.

This chain links TRBV7-9 with TRBJ2-3; no definite D call. CDR1 and CDR2 from the germline V gene are SEHNR and FQNEAQ (reference sequence). The ends were cut back, 3 bases at V and 0 bases at J, with 16 bases in the middle. The length of the CDR3 is 17 residues. The CDR3 DNA follows: TGTGCCAGCAGCTTCGCCCGGAGCGCTCTTAGCACAGATACGCAGTATTTT. This translates into CASSFARSALSTDTQYF.

This clonotype occurred a few times. The gene calls are TRBV20-1 and TRBJ2-7; D call uncertain. V dropped 0 bases and J dropped 3 bases, with 12 bases sitting between them. This CDR3 is built from 14 residues. From germline, CDR1 is DFQATT and CDR2 SNEGSKA (reference sequence). The CDR3 region is CSAREPGRVYEQYF. The CDR3 nucleotides are TGCAGTGCTAGAGAGCCGGGCCGTGTCTACGAGCAGTACTTC.

This clonotype showed up just a few times. The genes are TRBV28 and TRBJ2-7; weak D call: TRBD1 (6 bases). This CDR3 comprises 14 residues. CDR1 is MDHEN, CDR2 SYDVKM, per germline. Trimming removed 3 bases at V and 2 bases at J, with 11 bases between. The CDR3 sequence: CASSFRTAAYEQYF. The CDR3 DNA reads TGTGCCAGCAGTTTTAGGACAGCAGCCTACGAGCAGTACTTC.

In this sample, this clonotype turned up a few times. This chain links TRBV6-5 with TRBJ2-1, with 10 positions matching TRBD2. After removal of 7 bases from V and 12 bases from J, the junction contained 12 bases not matched to a gene. CDR1 is MNHEY, CDR2 SVGAGI, per germline. The CDR3 covers 14 residues. The CDR3 nucleotides read TGTGCCAGCACCCCAGCGGGGGGGCCGAGTATGCAGTTCTTC. It yields the protein CASTPAGGPSMQFF.

This rearrangement joins TRBV6-5 to TRBJ2-1; 10 nucleotides align to TRBD2. The CDR3 runs to 15 residues. Germline V gives CDR1 MNHEY, CDR2 SVGAGI. V lost 1 base and J lost 6; bases outside the gene matches: 3. The CDR3 is CASSYLAGGGNEQFF. DNA for the CDR3: TGTGCCAGCAGTTACTTAGCGGGGGGTGGCAATGAGCAGTTCTTC.

Regarding this clonotype: One junction end disagrees with the germline gene, perhaps due to a read error. The gene calls are TRBV7-9 and TRBJ1-1, with TRBD1 matching 10 bases. The CDR3 has 18 amino acids. CDR1 and CDR2 (germline): SEHNR, FQNEAQ (reference sequence). DNA of the CDR3: TGTGCCAGCAGCCCCCAAAGAGGAAGGGACAGGGGTTTCACTGGAGCTTTCTTT. This encodes CASSPQRGRDRGFTGAFF. The variable domain in full, with the rest retrieved from reference TRBV7-9 and TRBJ1-1, is DTGVSQNPRHKITKRGQNVTFRCDPISEHNRLYWYRQTLGQGPEFLTYFQNEAQLEKSRLLSDRFSAERPKGSFSTLEIQRTEQGDSAMYLCASSPQRGRDRGFTGAFFGQGTRLTVV.

The chain uses TRBV12-3 or TRBV12-4 and TRBJ1-4, with D possibly TRBD1 on 5 matching bases. CDR3 length: 15 amino acids. V lost 8 bases to trimming and J lost 0 bases, with 13 bases between them. The CDR3 bases are TGTGCCAGCGGGGCGCCAGGGACAACTAATGAAAAACTGTTTTTT. As protein: CASGAPGTTNEKLFF.

Concerning this clonotype: No conserved phenylalanine or tryptophan ends this CDR3, so it is likely a read error. The chain is built from TRBV7-9 and TRBJ2-6, with 8 bases that match TRBD1. Germline values: CDR1 SEHNR, CDR2 FQNEAQ (reference sequence). CDR3 size: 20 residues. Trimming took 1 base from V and 4 from J; bases not matched to a gene: 15. CDR3 sequence reads: CASSLDYWTGISSGANVLTC. The CDR3 bases are TGTGCCAGCAGCTTAGACTACTGGACAGGGATCAGCTCGGGGGCCAACGTCCTGACTTGC.

This clonotype has a count of ten or more. V gene TRBV6-1 combines with J gene TRBJ2-3; 11 nucleotides agree with TRBD2. Germline CDR1 is MNHNS and CDR2 is SASEGT. Unmatched junction bases numbered 9, after V lost 0 bases and J lost 4 bases. The CDR3 sequence is 18 residues long. The CDR3 DNA is TGTGCCAGCAGTGAAGCGGATTGGTGGGGACTAGCGGCAGATACGCAGTATTTT. It yields the protein CASSEADWWGLAADTQYF.

This clonotype has just a few counts. The chain links TRBV12-3 or TRBV12-4 to TRBJ2-3; D is perhaps TRBD2 (6 bases). V was pared by 6 bases and J by 8 bases, with 15 bases between. The CDR3 length is 13 residues. CDR3 protein: CASSPGTVPTQYF. The CDR3 nucleotides are TGTGCCAGCAGCCCAGGGACTGTCCCTACGCAGTATTTT.

This clonotype was found once. A junction end diverges from the germline sequence, so it may reflect a read error. The chain links TRBV11-2 to TRBJ2-5; the D gene is possibly TRBD1 (6 bases). The CDR3 sequence is 18 residues long. Germline lookup yields CDR1 SGHAT and CDR2 FQNNGV. The DNA of the CDR3 is TGTGCCAACAGCTTCACCCATCCGGGGACATATCCACAAGAGACCCAGTACTTC. It translates to CANSFTHPGTYPQETQYF.

This clonotype was observed a handful of times. One end of the junction fails to match germline, which may point to a read error. The CDR3 coding sequence is TGTGCCGGCAGGAAAACTAGCGGGAGGGCCCCCTACGAGCAGTACTTC. It translates to CAGRKTSGRAPYEQYF. The chain joins TRBV6-5 to TRBJ2-7; 13 bases align to TRBD2. CDR3 length equals 16 residues. Germline V gene data show CDR1 as MNHEY and CDR2 as SVGAGI.

In its sample, this clonotype was seen many times. V and J are TRBV5-1 and TRBJ2-1; 11 bases are a match to TRBD2. The V gene's germline CDR1 is SGHRS and CDR2 YFSETQ. This CDR3 is built from 15 residues. J was trimmed by 8 bases and V by 0 bases; bases with no gene match: 4. CDR3 in amino acids: CASSLELAGVDEQFF. As DNA, the CDR3 is TGCGCCAGCAGCTTGGAACTAGCGGGGGTGGATGAGCAGTTCTTC.

The sample holds a few counts of this clonotype. The chain carries TRBV6-4 and TRBJ2-7; the D is unclear. The CDR3 runs to 13 residues. V gave up 3 bases and J gave up 7 bases, with 13 bases separating them. The germline V gene has CDR1 MRHNA and CDR2 SNTAGT. CDR3 region: CASSEPDSSEQYF. In DNA, the CDR3 is TGTGCCAGCAGTGAGCCTGACTCGTCTGAGCAGTACTTC.